The next 7 T cell receptor delta chains were all read from a single sample in a study of γδ T cells in repeated Plasmodium falciparum infection. Gammadelta T cells were flow-sorted from PBMC into Vgamma9/Vdelta2+ and Vdelta2-negative populations for bulk analysis. TCRdb reprocessed the multiplex PCR reads using CATT. The sample includes 75,000 to 100,000 delta-chain clones, more than 1.4% of them seen just once. Sample: gamma-delta T cells from blood. The receptor set was obtained from a pool of human donors (malaria-infected and uninfected, not separated).

This clone was picked up a small number of times. TCRdb's protein, taken from a much larger clone, differs from this DNA's translation at residue 12, likely owing to a read error; the protein displayed comes from the DNA. The chain is built from TRDV1 and TRDJ1; 7 nucleotides match TRDD3. Unmatched junction bases numbered 19, after V lost 6 bases and J lost 0 bases. Per the germline V gene, CDR1 is TSWWSYY and CDR2 is QGS. CDR3 length equals 19 residues. CDR3 loop: CALGERSRPTGVYTDKLIF. As DNA, the CDR3 is TGTGCTCTTGGAGAAAGGAGTAGACCTACTGGGGTGTACACCGATAAACTCATCTTT.

In this sample, this clone turned up a few times. The translation of this DNA and the TCRdb protein of a much larger clone differ at residue 16, probably owing to a read error; the protein shown here is translated from the DNA. A V gene of TRDV2 was called, but no J gene was assigned; the DNA was not used to check the table's D call, TRDD3. The CDR3 length is 17 residues. Germline V lookup: CDR1 GEAIGNYY, CDR2 EKD. DNA of the CDR3: TGTGCCTGTGACACCGTTGGTGGGGGACAACTTACCGATAAACTCACCTTT. Translation: CACDTVGGGQLTDKLTF.

With respect to this clone: The protein given by TCRdb reflects a much larger clone and differs at residue 9 from this DNA's translation, likely from a read error; the protein shown is the DNA's translation. The chain recombines TRDV1 with TRDJ1; 7 bases map to TRDD2. No J gene is reported in TCRdb; it was inferred here by comparing the DNA with germline. CDR3 length: 19 residues. CDR1 and CDR2 from the germline V gene are TSWWSYY and QGS. The ends lost 3 bases at V and 1 base at J; junction bases unmatched: 17. Here the CDR3 reads CALGDDYTRGFLPTDKLIF. The DNA for the CDR3 is TGTGCTCTTGGGGATGACTATACGCGGGGGTTCCTACCCACCGATAAACTCATCTTT.

The table lists this clone with many counts. The J gene is TRDJ1, the V gene TRDV1, with 9 bases identical to TRDD3. Germline V gene sequence: CDR1 TSWWSYY, CDR2 QGS. The CDR3 contains 17 residues. Unmatched junction bases numbered 12, after V lost 3 bases and J lost 4 bases. CDR3 DNA sequence: TGTGCTCTTGGGGATTCTACGGGGATACGATACAGCGATAAACTCATCTTT. It translates to CALGDSTGIRYSDKLIF.

This clone has ten or more counts. TCRdb's protein, taken from a much larger clone, differs from this DNA's translation at residue 16, likely owing to a read error; the protein displayed comes from the DNA. The V gene is given as TRDV2, and no J gene call is available; the table's TRDD3 call for D was not verified on the DNA. Germline V lookup: CDR1 GEAIGNYY, CDR2 EKD. The CDR3 is made up of 17 amino acids. The CDR3 DNA is TGTGCCTGTGACCCAGTGGGGGCCCCGGGGGACACCGATAAACTCACCTTT. Amino acids: CACDPVGAPGDTDKLTF.

This clone was observed a few times. This likely stems from a read error, as it lies one base from a far larger clone. Other DNA sequences of this sample code for an identical CDR3. This rearrangement joins TRDV1 to TRDJ1, with D possibly being TRDD3 (6 bases). The CDR3 loop spans 18 amino acids. CDR1 and CDR2 (germline): TSWWSYY, QGS. The CDR3 region has the DNA TGTGCTCTTGGGGAGCTCCGGGGGAGACGAGGACAGACCGATAAACTCATTTTT. Its translation is CALGELRGRRGQTDKLIF.

Notes on this clone: TCRdb's listed protein matches a much larger clone and diverges from this DNA's translation at residue 10, likely through a read error; the protein shown comes from the DNA. The chain couples TRDV2 to TRDJ3, with D perhaps matching TRDD3 (6 bases). In the absence of a J gene in TCRdb, the DNA was matched to germline to assign it here. CDR3 size: 16 residues. Germline V lookup: CDR1 GEAIGNYY, CDR2 EKD. CDR3 amino acids: CACDTWGPWGTRQMFF. Here the CDR3 DNA reads TGTGCCTGTGACACCTGGGGTCCCTGGGGCACCCGACAGATGTTTTTC.